This T cell receptor beta chain was identified in a study of cytomegalovirus exposure and HLA in healthy donors. Study results and limitations: A few chains linked to CMV were shown in vitro to be specific for CMV antigens. Many donors carried some public TCRs, although rarity characterized most TCR sequences.

This clone was observed a single time. Its antigen is as yet unknown. PCR involved 60 Vbeta and 13 Jbeta primers. Sequencing used immunoSEQ multiplex PCR; TCRdb keeps in-frame clones, though not all of them. The table includes about 98,000 clones, roughly two thirds detected once. The CDR3 extends over 15 amino acids. With V trimmed by 2 bases and J by 9 bases, 11 bases remained unmatched. The V gene's germline CDR1 is MDHEN and CDR2 SYDVKM. The chain is built from TRBV28 and TRBJ2-7, with 9 bases matching TRBD2. This receptor was obtained from a female donor in good health and CMV-seronegative. The sequenced material came from PBMCs. The CDR3 reads CASSLLAGISGSQYF. In DNA, the CDR3 is TGTGCCAGCAGTTTACTAGCGGGAATATCGGGCTCGCAGTACTTC.